Listed below are T cell receptor beta chains from one sample, sequenced in a study of blood T cell repertoires in COVID-19. Assay: immunoSEQ multiplex PCR; the TCRdb copy retains only in-frame clones and omits some. The sample comprises more than 200,000 clones, around four fifths of which are singletons, and approximately 2.6% rests with the top ten. Specimen: peripheral blood. These receptors all come from a woman between 65 and 79 years old with active or convalescent COVID-19. Both conserved end residues are part of each CDR3. Fields, in order: D gene, V gene, clone size, J gene, CDR3 protein, CDR3 DNA. D genes are given only for firm matches. A row's size may be missing; if present it is once, few, many or a size class.

TRBD2	TRBV3-1/TRBV3-2	once	TRBJ2-5	CASSQDLTSGSPKYF	TGTGCCAGCAGCCAAGATCTGACTAGCGGGAGCCCTAAGTACTTC
TRBD1	TRBV19	NA	TRBJ1-2	CASSTYRDRWANYGYTF	TGTGCCAGTAGTACCTACCGGGACAGGTGGGCTAACTATGGCTACACCTTC
TRBD2	TRBV24-1	NA	TRBJ2-5	CATSDPSGAGETQYF	TGTGCCACCAGTGATCCCAGCGGGGCGGGGGAGACCCAGTACTTC
NA	TRBV12-3/TRBV12-4	NA	TRBJ2-1	CASSWTFSNEQFF	TGTGCCAGCAGTTGGACTTTTAGCAATGAGCAGTTCTTC
TRBD2	TRBV4-1	few	TRBJ2-1	CASSQGSGRWNEQFF	TGCGCCAGCAGCCAAGGGAGCGGGAGGTGGAATGAGCAGTTCTTC
TRBD1	TRBV6-1	NA	TRBJ1-3	CASSDRQGARVNTIYF	TGTGCCAGCAGTGACCGACAGGGGGCGAGGGTAAACACCATATATTTT
TRBD1	TRBV28	NA	TRBJ2-4	CASSLQGGRGNIQYF	TGTGCCAGCAGTCTCCAAGGGGGCAGGGGAAACATTCAGTACTTC
NA	TRBV6-2/TRBV6-3	NA	TRBJ2-1	CASSRIAPPSYNEQFF	TGTGCCAGCAGCCGAATCGCGCCGCCCTCCTACAATGAGCAGTTCTTC
TRBD1	TRBV19	few	TRBJ2-6	CASSPRGTGAPSGANVLTF	TGTGCCAGTAGTCCTAGGGGGACAGGGGCCCCCTCTGGGGCCAACGTCCTGACTTTC
NA	TRBV10-1	many	TRBJ1-4	CASSDKGVNEKLFF	TGCGCCAGCAGTGATAAGGGGGTTAATGAAAAACTGTTTTTT
NA	TRBV2	NA	TRBJ1-3	CASSERTGNTIYF	TGTGCCAGCAGTGAAAGGACAGGAAACACCATATATTTT
TRBD2	TRBV10-3	NA	TRBJ2-1	CASKLAGVFSEQFF	TGTGCCTCGAAGCTAGCGGGAGTATTTAGTGAGCAGTTCTTC
TRBD2	TRBV11-2	NA	TRBJ2-2	CASSSTSGSPGELFF	TGTGCCAGCAGCTCGACTAGCGGGAGTCCCGGGGAGCTGTTTTTT
NA	TRBV3-1/TRBV3-2	NA	TRBJ1-2	CASSWADSNYGYTF	TGTGCCAGCAGCTGGGCTGATAGTAACTATGGCTACACCTTC
NA	TRBV7-2	many	TRBJ2-4	CASSLGQIGIQYF	TGTGCCAGCAGCCTCGGACAAATCGGAATTCAGTACTTC
NA	TRBV7-9	NA	TRBJ1-2	CASSQDSFYGYTF	TGTGCCAGCAGCCAGGACAGTTTTTATGGCTACACCTTC
TRBD2	TRBV7-9	NA	TRBJ2-3	CASSLTSGAADTQYF	TGTGCCAGCAGCCTGACTAGCGGGGCGGCCGATACGCAGTATTTT
TRBD1	TRBV5-1	many	TRBJ2-2	CASATGFGTGELFF	TGCGCCAGCGCGACAGGGTTTGGCACCGGGGAGCTGTTTTTT
NA	TRBV5-1	NA	TRBJ2-6	CASSPLTVPGANVLTF	TGCGCCAGCAGCCCCCTGACAGTACCCGGGGCCAACGTCCTGACTTTC
NA	TRBV4-3	NA	TRBJ1-1	CASSHSPDRNTEAFF	TGCGCCAGCAGCCATTCCCCGGACAGGAACACTGAAGCTTTCTTT
NA	TRBV9	NA	TRBJ2-7	CASSVASTTSYEQYF	TGTGCCAGCAGCGTAGCTTCCACGACTTCCTACGAGCAGTACTTC
NA	TRBV15	NA	TRBJ2-7	CATSRGGPSEQYF	TGTGCCACCAGCAGAGGCGGCCCTAGTGAGCAGTACTTC
TRBD1	TRBV5-1	once	TRBJ1-4	CASSPGQANEKLFF	TGCGCCAGCAGCCCTGGACAGGCTAATGAAAAACTGTTTTTT
NA	TRBV12-5	NA	TRBJ1-1	CASGWEQDTEAFF	TGTGCTAGTGGTTGGGAACAGGACACTGAAGCTTTCTTT
TRBD1	TRBV28	NA	TRBJ1-2	CASSPWTGNYGYTF	TGTGCCAGCAGTCCCTGGACAGGGAACTATGGCTACACCTTC
NA	TRBV5-1	NA	TRBJ1-3	CASSQQGIVSTIYF	TGCGCCAGCAGCCAACAGGGAATAGTTAGCACCATATATTTT
NA	TRBV13	NA	TRBJ1-3	CASSFRGSGNTIYF	TGTGCCAGCAGCTTCAGGGGCTCTGGAAACACCATATATTTT
TRBD1	TRBV6-6	NA	TRBJ1-4	CASSHPRSDRGTNEKLFF	TGTGCCAGCAGTCACCCGCGCAGCGACAGGGGCACTAATGAAAAACTGTTTTTT
NA	TRBV28	NA	TRBJ1-2	CASSAPRGARANYGYTF	TGTGCCAGCAGTGCCCCCCGGGGGGCGCGAGCTAACTATGGCTACACCTTC
TRBD1	TRBV7-2	NA	TRBJ1-6	CASSSPRGDRSYNSPLHF	TGTGCCAGCAGCTCCCCGCGGGGGGACAGATCCTATAATTCACCCCTCCACTTT
TRBD1	TRBV5-4	NA	TRBJ1-3	CASSHRTGSGNTIYF	TGTGCCAGCAGCCACAGGACAGGCTCTGGAAACACCATATATTTT
NA	TRBV19	few	TRBJ1-5	CASTWTGNQPQHF	TGTGCCAGTACTTGGACAGGCAATCAGCCCCAGCATTTT
NA	TRBV11-2	NA	TRBJ2-7	CASSLGPGLSSYEQYF	TGTGCCAGCAGCTTAGGTCCGGGACTGAGCTCCTACGAGCAGTACTTC
NA	TRBV2	NA	TRBJ2-7	CASTPRGFPYEQYF	TGTGCCAGCACCCCAAGGGGGTTCCCCTACGAGCAGTACTTC
TRBD1	TRBV28	NA	TRBJ1-2	CATFSSGQAPYGYTF	TGTGCCACCTTCAGCTCCGGACAGGCTCCATATGGCTACACCTTC
NA	TRBV7-9	NA	TRBJ2-1	CASSLGGNHEQFF	TGTGCCAGCAGCTTAGGAGGTAACCATGAGCAGTTCTTC
NA	TRBV18	NA	TRBJ2-1	CASSRTYNEQFF	TGTGCCAGCAGCCGGACTTACAATGAGCAGTTCTTC
TRBD1	TRBV28	NA	TRBJ2-7	CASSLLSRDRGYEQYF	TGTGCCAGCAGTTTATTAAGCCGGGACAGGGGTTACGAGCAGTACTTC
TRBD1	TRBV2	NA	TRBJ1-6	CASTTGLFNSPLHF	TGTGCCAGTACGACAGGGTTGTTCAATTCACCCCTCCACTTT
TRBD1	TRBV5-1	once	TRBJ1-1	CASSQQGAPFTEAFF	TGCGCCAGCAGCCAACAGGGGGCACCCTTCACTGAAGCTTTCTTT
NA	TRBV3-1/TRBV3-2	NA	TRBJ1-5	CASSWDTTQQPQHF	TGTGCCAGCAGCTGGGACACCACGCAGCAGCCCCAGCATTTT
TRBD1	TRBV6-5	NA	TRBJ1-5	CASSYYGTGDQPQHF	TGTGCCAGCAGTTACTACGGGACAGGGGACCAGCCCCAGCATTTT
NA	TRBV7-9	NA	TRBJ2-1	CASSPLRAGPYNEQFF	TGTGCCAGCAGCCCGCTGAGAGCGGGTCCCTACAATGAGCAGTTCTTC